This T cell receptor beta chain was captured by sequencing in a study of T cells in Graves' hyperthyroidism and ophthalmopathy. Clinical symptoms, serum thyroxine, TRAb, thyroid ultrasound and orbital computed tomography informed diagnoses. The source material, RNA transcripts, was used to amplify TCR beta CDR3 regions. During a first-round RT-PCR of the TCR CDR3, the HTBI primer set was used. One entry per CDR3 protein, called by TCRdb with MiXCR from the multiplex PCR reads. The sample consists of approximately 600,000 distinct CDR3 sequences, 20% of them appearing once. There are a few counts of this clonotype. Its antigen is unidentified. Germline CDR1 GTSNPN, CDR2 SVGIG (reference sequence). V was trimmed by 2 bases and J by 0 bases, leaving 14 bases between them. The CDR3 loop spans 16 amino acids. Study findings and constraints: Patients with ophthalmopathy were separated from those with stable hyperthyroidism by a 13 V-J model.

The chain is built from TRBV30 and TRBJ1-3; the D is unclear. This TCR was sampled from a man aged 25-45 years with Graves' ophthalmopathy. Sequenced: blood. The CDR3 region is CAWSIRQEPSGNTIYF. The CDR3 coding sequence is TGTGCCTGGAGTATCAGGCAGGAGCCCTCTGGAAACACCATATATTTT. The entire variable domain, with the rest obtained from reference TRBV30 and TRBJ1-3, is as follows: SQTIHQWPATLVQPVGSPLSLECTVEGTSNPNLYWYRQAAGRGLQLLFYSVGIGQISSEVPQNLSASRPQDRQFILSSKKLLLSDSGFYLCAWSIRQEPSGNTIYFGEGSWLTVV.